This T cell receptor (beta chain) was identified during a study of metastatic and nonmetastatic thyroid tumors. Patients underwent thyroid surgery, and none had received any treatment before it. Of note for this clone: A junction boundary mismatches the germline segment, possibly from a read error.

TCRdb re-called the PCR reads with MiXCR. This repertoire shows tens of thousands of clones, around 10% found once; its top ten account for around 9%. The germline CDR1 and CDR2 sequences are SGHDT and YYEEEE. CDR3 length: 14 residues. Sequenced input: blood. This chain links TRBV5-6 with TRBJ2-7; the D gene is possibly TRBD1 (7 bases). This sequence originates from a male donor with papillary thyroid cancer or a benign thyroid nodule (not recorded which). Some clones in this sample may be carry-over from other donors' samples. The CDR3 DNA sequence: TGTGCCAGCAGCTTGGGCCAGGGGGGCTACGAGCGGTACTTC. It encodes CASSLGQGGYERYF. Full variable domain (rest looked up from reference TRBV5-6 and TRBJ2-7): DAGVTQSPTHLIKTRGQQVTLRCSPKSGHDTVSWYQQALGQGPQFIFQYYEEEERQRGNFPDRFSGHQFPNYSSELNVNALLLGDSALYLCASSLGQGGYERYFGPGTRLTVT.